A selection of T cell receptor beta chains follows, all from one sample in a study of monozygotic twins with cystic fibrosis. Using immunoSEQ multiplex PCR, the repertoire was profiled, and TCRdb retains in-frame clones only, with some absent. The data hold 32,000 or so clones, with under 95% observed a single time. The sample taken for sequencing was blood. The receptor source for this set is a girl aged 2 to 9 with cystic fibrosis. CDR3s include the opening cysteine and the closing phenylalanine or tryptophan. A D gene is named only where the DNA matches it firmly. Clone size is stated in some rows and not others, as once, few, many or a class when expanded.

>TRBV15|.|.|TRBJ2-7
TGTGCCACCAGCAGAGTCGGAGGGACCTACGAGCAGTACTTC
CATSRVGGTYEQYF
>TRBV4-1|TRBD1|.|TRBJ1-5
TGCGCCAGCAGCTTCCGGGACAGGGGAAATCAGCCCCAGCATTTT
CASSFRDRGNQPQHF
>TRBV13|.|once|TRBJ1-1
TGTGCCAGCAGCTTAGGCCGACGGTCCAACACTGAAGCTTTCTTT
CASSLGRRSNTEAFF
>TRBV15|.|.|TRBJ2-7
TGTGCCACCAGCAGAGATAAGGAGGGAGTAGGCGCCGAGCAGTACTTC
CATSRDKEGVGAEQYF
>TRBV5-4|.|.|TRBJ1-2
TGTGCCAGCAGCTTGAATGAAAACTATGGCTACACCTTC
CASSLNENYGYTF
>TRBV4-1|.|.|TRBJ1-5
TGCGCCAGCAGCCAAGATGGGGTCGGGGCTGGGAATCAGCCCCAGCATTTT
CASSQDGVGAGNQPQHF
>TRBV5-1|.|.|TRBJ2-7
TGCGCCAGCAGCTTGGAGGCAGGGACCGAGCAGTACTTC
CASSLEAGTEQYF
>TRBV7-9|.|.|TRBJ2-3
TGTGCCAGCACTCCCGCCGTGGGTGGAACAGATACGCAGTATTTT
CASTPAVGGTDTQYF
>TRBV5-6|.|.|TRBJ1-2
TGTGCCAGCAGCTTGTTAATCCCAACCAAACAGGGACGGGCCCGAGGCTACACCTTC
CASSLLIPTKQGRARGYTF
>TRBV6-5|TRBD2|.|TRBJ2-1
TGTGCCAGCACCCGGGGACTAGCGGGAGTAAATGAGCAGTTCTTC
CASTRGLAGVNEQFF
>TRBV11-2|TRBD1|.|TRBJ1-5
TGTGCCAGCAGCTTAGTCGCCGGACAGGGGGATCAGCCCCAGCATTTT
CASSLVAGQGDQPQHF
>TRBV25-1|TRBD1|.|TRBJ2-2
TGTGCCAGCAGTGCACAGGGGTACACCGGGGAGCTGTTTTTT
CASSAQGYTGELFF
>TRBV5-4|TRBD2|.|TRBJ2-1
TGTGCCAGCAAGAGAGTTAGCGGGATGATAAACAATGAGCAGTTCTTC
CASKRVSGMINNEQFF
>TRBV11-2|TRBD2|medium-sized|TRBJ2-3
TGTGCCAGCAGCCCCGGGGGGGGCACAGATACGCAGTATTTT
CASSPGGGTDTQYF
>TRBV18|.|few|TRBJ1-1
TGTGCCAGCTCCCCCCAGAAAAACACTGAAGCTTTCTTT
CASSPQKNTEAFF
>TRBV10-3|TRBD2|.|TRBJ2-1
TGTGCCATCAGTGAGTCGGGACTAGCGGGGTACAATGAGCAGTTCTTC
CAISESGLAGYNEQFF
>TRBV5-4|.|.|TRBJ1-2
TGTGCCAGCAGCTTGGTATCGCAGAACTATGGCTACACCTTC
CASSLVSQNYGYTF
>TRBV18|.|.|TRBJ2-3
TGTGCCAGCTCACCAATCCTGAGCACAGATACGCAGTATTTT
CASSPILSTDTQYF
>TRBV6-5|TRBD2|.|TRBJ2-7
TGTGCCAGCAGTTCCGCCGGGAGGGGGAGGGAGCAGTACTTC
CASSSAGRGREQYF
>TRBV30|TRBD1|.|TRBJ2-1
TGTGCCTGGACCAGTAAAGGGGGCCGGCAGGGGGCAGCTGGTGAGCAGTTCTTC
CAWTSKGGRQGAAGEQFF
>TRBV27|TRBD1|.|TRBJ1-2
TGTGCCAGCAGTTTGGACTGGACAGGGTTCGGCTACACCTTC
CASSLDWTGFGYTF
>TRBV9|.|.|TRBJ1-4
TGTGCCAGCAGGCTCGGGAGGTATGCGGATGAAAAACTGTTTTTT
CASRLGRYADEKLFF
>TRBV23-1|.|.|TRBJ1-5
TGCGCCACGGCCAATCAGCCCCAGCATTTT
CATANQPQHF
>TRBV19|.|.|TRBJ1-1
TGTGCCAGTAGTTTCCGTTTAGGGGAAATGACTGAAGCTTTCTTT
CASSFRLGEMTEAFF
>TRBV5-1|TRBD1|.|TRBJ2-7
TGCGCCAGCAGCTTGGCAGGACAGGCCTACGAGCAGTACTTC
CASSLAGQAYEQYF
>TRBV7-2|.|.|TRBJ2-2
TGTGCCTCCGAAGGCCTACCCGGGGAGCTGTTTTTT
CASEGLPGELFF
>TRBV29-1|TRBD2|.|TRBJ2-7
TGCAGCGTCCGACTAGCGGGAGATCGGAGCTCCTACGAGCAGTACTTC
CSVRLAGDRSSYEQYF
>TRBV6-5|.|.|TRBJ1-1
TGTGCCAGCAGTTTATCTCGGGGATTCAACACTGAAGCTTTCTTT
CASSLSRGFNTEAFF
>TRBV4-1|TRBD1|.|TRBJ1-1
TGCGCCAGCAGCCAAGTGGGACAGAGAACAGAAGAAGCTTTCTTT
CASSQVGQRTEEAFF
>TRBV7-6|TRBD1|once|TRBJ1-1
TGTGCCAGCAGCTTAGGGGACAGGGGAACTGAAGCTTTCTTT
CASSLGDRGTEAFF
>TRBV28|TRBD1|.|TRBJ1-1
TGTGCCAGCAGGAAGGGGGCGCTGAGTCACGCTGAAGCTTTCTTT
CASRKGALSHAEAFF
>TRBV5-6|.|.|TRBJ2-1
TGTGCCAGCAGCGACAGGTTACCAAACAATGAGCAGTTCTTC
CASSDRLPNNEQFF
>TRBV14|.|.|TRBJ1-2
TGTGCCAGCAGCCAAGTAAGCAGGGTCGGCTACACCTTC
CASSQVSRVGYTF
>TRBV9|.|.|TRBJ2-7
TGTGCCAGCAGCGTAGCTCCAGGCTACGAGCAGTACTTC
CASSVAPGYEQYF
>TRBV19|TRBD2|.|TRBJ2-1
TGTGCCAGTAGTATGAGTAGCGGGGGGGCCGGGGAGCAGTTCTTC
CASSMSSGGAGEQFF
>TRBV29-1|.|.|TRBJ1-1
TGCAGCGTTGAGCGGGCCTACACTGAAGCTTTCTTT
CSVERAYTEAFF
>TRBV18|TRBD1|.|TRBJ1-5
TGTGCCAGCTCACCGGACAGGGGGATCAATCAGCCCCAGCATTTT
CASSPDRGINQPQHF
>TRBV28|TRBD1|.|TRBJ2-5
TGTGCCAGCAGTCCCCTCGACAGGGGGAGAGAGACCCAGTACTTC
CASSPLDRGRETQYF
>TRBV7-9|.|.|TRBJ1-5
TGTGCCAGCAGCCCGGGGACCAACAATCAGCCCCAGCATTTT
CASSPGTNNQPQHF
>TRBV19|.|.|TRBJ1-5
TGTGCCAGTAGTATGTACGGAAATAGCAATCAGCCCCAGCATTTT
CASSMYGNSNQPQHF
>TRBV9|TRBD2|.|TRBJ2-1
TGTGCCAGCAGCGTAGAGGCTAGCGGGGCGTCCTACAATGAGCAGTTCTTC
CASSVEASGASYNEQFF
>TRBV6-5|.|.|TRBJ2-7
TGTGCCAGCAGCCCCTCCCGGAGGGCCTACGAGCAGTACTTC
CASSPSRRAYEQYF
>TRBV4-1|.|.|TRBJ2-5
TGCGCCAGCAGCCAAGAATGGAGTTGGGAGACCCAGTACTTC
CASSQEWSWETQYF
>TRBV6-6|TRBD2|.|TRBJ2-7
TGTGCCAGCAGTTCCAGCGGGGGGGCCCCCAACGAGCAGTACTTC
CASSSSGGAPNEQYF
>TRBV5-1|TRBD2|.|TRBJ2-5
TGCGCCAGCAGCTTGACTAGCGGGGAGACCCAGTACTTC
CASSLTSGETQYF